This T cell receptor (beta chain) stems from a study of T cells in pancreatic ductal adenocarcinoma. Study findings and constraints: No significant tumor-blood clonality difference; means were about 0.11 and 0.072. Tumor samples had fewer productive templates and approximately 7.9-fold fewer unique clonotypes than blood. Results skew toward the minority of patients with early-stage disease. Comparisons of tumor and blood clonality may show falsely lower tumor diversity.

Points on this clone: Its target is unknown.

Produced via immunoSEQ multiplex PCR; TCRdb's table is partial and in-frame only. The sample holds over 85,000 clones, more than 90% seen once. The germline V gene encodes CDR1 MDHEN and CDR2 SYDVKM. The V end lost 7 bases, the J end lost 7 bases, and 11 bases lay between the germline ends. The CDR3 spans 11 residues. No neoadjuvant therapy was given to the selected pancreatic ductal adenocarcinoma patients before their surgery. This TCR derives from a human donor with pancreatic ductal adenocarcinoma. Source material: PBMCs. The V gene is TRBV28, the J gene TRBJ2-7; possibly TRBD2 for D (6 bases). The CDR3 DNA sequence: TGTGCCAGCAACCGACGGGGGGAGCAGTACTTC. This sequence encodes CASNRRGEQYF.